A single sample gave rise to the 10 T cell receptor beta chains below, sequenced in a study of blood T cell repertoires in COVID-19 (dated by TCRdb to about 2020). The method was the immunoSEQ multiplex PCR assay. The table was pulled from immuneACCESS by TCRdb, which kept in-frame rearrangements only. Such tables lose some clones; where checked, under half of the loss comes from unresolved V genes, and the rest has no known cause. This sample has a few hundred thousand clones in its table, and approximately 85% of those were observed once. Approximately 5.1% of the sample belongs to the ten largest clones. Input material: peripheral blood. Every receptor here comes from a man aged 50 to 59 with active or convalescent COVID-19.

This clone occurred a few times. The CDR3 here is CASSMTGRTEAFF. For the CDR3, the DNA is TGTGCCAGTAGTATGACAGGGAGAACTGAAGCTTTCTTT. The chain has TRBV19 and TRBJ1-1, with 7 nucleotides matching TRBD1. The V segment lost 3 bases and the J segment 5 bases; nucleotides outside the gene matches: 3. CDR1 LNHDA and CDR2 SQIVND come from the germline V gene (reference sequence). This CDR3 has 13 amino acids.

The chain couples TRBV29-1 to TRBJ2-1; D might be TRBD2 (5 bases). This CDR3 comprises 14 residues. Germline lookup yields CDR1 SQVTM and CDR2 ANQGSEA. V shed 6 bases and J shed 5 bases, with 17 bases lying between them. The CDR3 DNA is TGCAGCGTCTCCGGGGTAACCCTTAACAATGAGCAGTTCTTC. As protein: CSVSGVTLNNEQFF.

This clone was seen a few times. The gene calls are TRBV7-2 and TRBJ2-7; weak D call: TRBD1 (6 bases). The CDR3 extends over 13 amino acids. The germline V gene encodes CDR1 SGHTA and CDR2 FQGNSA. Trimming removed 2 bases from V and 3 bases from J, with 8 bases in between. CDR3 in DNA: TGTGCCAGCAGCTTAAACAGGGACTACGAGCAGTACTTC. Amino acid sequence: CASSLNRDYEQYF.

This rearrangement joins TRBV29-1 to TRBJ2-5, with a weak D call TRBD2 (5 bases). V dropped 3 bases and J dropped 4 bases, with 12 bases sitting between them. This CDR3 comprises 13 residues. Germline V gene sequence: CDR1 SQVTM, CDR2 ANQGSEA. The DNA for the CDR3 is TGCAGCGTTGATGGGGAGAGAGGAGAGACCCAGTACTTC. Its translation: CSVDGERGETQYF.

The table lists this clone with a count of one. The J gene is TRBJ2-7, the V gene TRBV30; a possible D gene is TRBD2 (5 bases). Germline-derived CDR1 and CDR2 are GTSNPN and SVGIG (reference sequence). The V end lost 6 bases, the J end lost 2 bases, and 17 bases lay between the germline ends. The CDR3 loop spans 14 amino acids. The CDR3 protein is CACRLSAYPYEQYF. The CDR3 region has the DNA TGTGCCTGTAGACTATCAGCATATCCCTACGAGCAGTACTTC.

The sample holds a few counts of this clone. The gene calls are TRBV4-1 and TRBJ2-6; a weak D match, TRBD2 (6 bases). V lost 0 bases and J 3 bases, leaving 15 bases between the germline ends. The CDR3 spans 18 residues. Germline CDR1 and CDR2: MGHRA and YSYEKL. In DNA form, the CDR3 reads TGCGCCAGCAGCCAAGAGGGGGGAGGTTACTTTGGGGCCAACGTCCTGACTTTC. Its protein is CASSQEGGGYFGANVLTF.

J is TRBJ1-2 and V is TRBV7-9; TRBD1 matches 10 bases. The CDR3 is 15 amino acids. V dropped 5 bases and J dropped 2; count of bases not matched to a gene: 5. Germline CDR1 is SEHNR and CDR2 is FQNEAQ (reference sequence). CDR3 DNA: TGTGCCAGCAGCCAAAGGACAGGGGGGAACTATGGCTACACCTTC. Amino acids: CASSQRTGGNYGYTF.

In this sample, this clone turned up once. This chain connects TRBV4-1 to TRBJ1-3; 9 positions agree with TRBD1. This CDR3 region has 14 residues. V lost 3 bases and J lost 16; bases outside the gene matches: 13. CDR1 is MGHRA and CDR2 is YSYEKL in the germline V gene. CDR3 amino acids: CASSHPLLRDRVYF. The CDR3 nucleotides read TGCGCCAGCAGCCACCCCCTGTTGCGGGACAGGGTCTATTTT.

V gene TRBV2 combines with J gene TRBJ2-3, with D possibly matching TRBD2 (6 bases). The CDR3 is made up of 12 amino acids. Germline-derived CDR1 and CDR2 are SNHLY and FYNNEI. The ends were cut back, 5 bases at V and 9 bases at J, with 12 bases in the middle. The CDR3, as DNA: TGTGCCAGCAGTCCGACTAGTAGCACGCAGTATTTT. The encoded protein is CASSPTSSTQYF.

This sequence joins TRBV6-1 and TRBJ2-5; TRBD1 might be the D (5 bases). V was cut by 1 base and J by 13 bases, with 16 bases left in between. The germline V gene encodes CDR1 MNHNS and CDR2 SASEGT. This CDR3 contains 13 residues. The CDR3 region is CASSEGGRLDRYF. CDR3 sequence (DNA): TGTGCCAGCAGTGAAGGGGGCAGGTTGGATCGGTACTTC.